This T cell receptor beta chain was found in a study of CDR3 diversity in severe acne. TCRdb recomputed calls from the PCR reads with MiXCR, one row per CDR3 protein. The table has some 84,000 distinct CDR3 sequences, 51% seen once. This CDR3 contains 12 residues. Between the trimmed V and J ends, which lost 3 bases and 8 bases, there was a span of 11 bases. The germline CDR1 and CDR2 sequences are SGHRS and YFSETQ. The receptor was derived from a male donor in good health, without acne. The sample comprised blood. The gene calls are TRBV5-1 and TRBJ1-1, with a weak D call TRBD1 (6 bases). The CDR3 region is CASSSQGQEAFF. The CDR3 DNA reads TGCGCCAGCAGCTCTCAGGGGCAGGAAGCTTTCTTT. Looking up the rest from reference TRBV5-1 and TRBJ1-1 gives the full variable domain: KAGVTQTPRYLIKTRGQQVTLSCSPISGHRSVSWYQQTPGQGLQFLFEYFSETQRNKGNFPGRFSGRQFSNSRSEMNVSTLELGDSALYLCASSSQGQEAFFGQGTRLTVV.